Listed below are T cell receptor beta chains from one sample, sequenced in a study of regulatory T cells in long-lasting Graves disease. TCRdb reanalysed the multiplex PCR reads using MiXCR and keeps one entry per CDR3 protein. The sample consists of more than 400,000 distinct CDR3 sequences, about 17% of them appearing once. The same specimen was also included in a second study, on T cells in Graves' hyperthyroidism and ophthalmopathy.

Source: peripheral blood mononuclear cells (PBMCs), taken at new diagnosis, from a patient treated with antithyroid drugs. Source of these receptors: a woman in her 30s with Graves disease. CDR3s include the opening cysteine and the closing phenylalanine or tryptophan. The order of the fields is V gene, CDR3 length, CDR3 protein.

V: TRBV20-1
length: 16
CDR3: CSARDPITGGDTEAFF

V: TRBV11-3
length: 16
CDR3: CASSSGGASGQETQYF

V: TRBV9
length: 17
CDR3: CASSEGLAGILGHEQYF

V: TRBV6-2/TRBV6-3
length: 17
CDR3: CASSYSMDGNSGNTIYF

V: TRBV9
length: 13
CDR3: CASSVIPQETQYF

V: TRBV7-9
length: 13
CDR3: CASSPQGAPTQYF

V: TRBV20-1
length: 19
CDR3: CSARDLRPRPDQRNYGYTF

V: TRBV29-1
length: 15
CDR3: CTLDRGTSYQETQCF

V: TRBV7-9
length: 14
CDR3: CASSYGLVDDEQFF

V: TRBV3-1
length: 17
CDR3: CASSQEWLGAALDEQFF

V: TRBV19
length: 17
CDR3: CASTEGPGRYQGETQYF

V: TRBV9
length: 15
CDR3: CASSVESLDLGEQFF

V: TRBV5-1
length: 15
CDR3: CASSPSGDTGQPQHF

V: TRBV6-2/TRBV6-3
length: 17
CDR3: CASSYSRITGVYNEQFF

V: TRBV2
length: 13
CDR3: CASSPPYTDTQYF

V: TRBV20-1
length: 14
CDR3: CSARMGLALPEQYF

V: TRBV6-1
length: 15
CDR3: CASSITRVPGNTIYF

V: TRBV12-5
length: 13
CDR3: CASGLAPGDTQYF

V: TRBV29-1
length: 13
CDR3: CSVGGISYNEQFF

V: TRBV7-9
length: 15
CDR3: CASSSYHQGGSGYTF

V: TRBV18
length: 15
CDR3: CASSPDRGGTDTQYF

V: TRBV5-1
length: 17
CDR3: CASSFGRGTPNTGELFF

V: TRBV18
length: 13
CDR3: CASSPQMNTEAFF

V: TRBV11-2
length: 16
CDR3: CASSLANRDLQEKLFF

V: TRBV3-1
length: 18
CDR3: CASSHISPLRHKGYGYTF

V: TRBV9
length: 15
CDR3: CASSPRAVENTEAFF

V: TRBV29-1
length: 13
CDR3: CSVGPLLLATQYF

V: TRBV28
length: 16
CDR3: CASSLLSRGYQETQYF

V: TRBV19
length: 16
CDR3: CASSKILGSGANVLTF

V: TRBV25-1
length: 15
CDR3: CASSELGTANYGYTF

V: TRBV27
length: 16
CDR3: CASSFSPLRRAGELFF

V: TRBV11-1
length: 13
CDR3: CASSGQANTEAFF

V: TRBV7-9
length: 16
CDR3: CASSFGALAGVGEQYF

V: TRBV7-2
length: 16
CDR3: CASSPRVASRYNEQFF

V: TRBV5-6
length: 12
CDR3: CASSYGTNGYTF

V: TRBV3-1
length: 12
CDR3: CASSPRDFGYTF

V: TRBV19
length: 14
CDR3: CASSIRPWDTEAFF

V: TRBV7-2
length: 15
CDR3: CASSLGTATNEKLFF

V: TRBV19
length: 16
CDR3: CASSNPQVVGGNEQFF

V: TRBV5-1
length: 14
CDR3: CASSLTVAKNIQYF

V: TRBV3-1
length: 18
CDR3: CASSQAHRESFSYNEQFF

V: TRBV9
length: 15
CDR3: CASSVDGGGTGELFF

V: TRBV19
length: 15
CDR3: CASSPTVGSGDTQYF

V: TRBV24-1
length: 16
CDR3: CATSDLVSGRGNEQFF

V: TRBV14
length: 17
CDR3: CASSPGRLAGSYNEQFF

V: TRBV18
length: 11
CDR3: CASSPGEWQFF

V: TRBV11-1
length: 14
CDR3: CASSFGQGGKTQYF

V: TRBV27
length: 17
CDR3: CASSLSKVRQRNSPLHF